A selection of T cell receptor beta chains follows, all from one sample in a study of identifying expanded T cells in peripheral blood. Assay used: immunoSEQ multiplex PCR; TCRdb lists only in-frame clones, some missing. This table has tens of thousands of clones, 84% appearing once. Sequencing was performed on blood. These receptors came from a person between 18 and 75 years old in good health. CDR3s include the opening cysteine and the closing phenylalanine or tryptophan. The D gene is left open where the match is weak.

v_gene: TRBV29-1; d_gene: TRBD1; j_gene: TRBJ2-5; CDR3aa: CSVETGGAETQYF
v_gene: TRBV9; d_gene: .; j_gene: TRBJ2-2; CDR3aa: CASSAIQANTGELFF
v_gene: TRBV7-2; d_gene: .; j_gene: TRBJ1-1; CDR3aa: CASSLYIQDNEAFF
v_gene: TRBV9; d_gene: TRBD2; j_gene: TRBJ2-5; CDR3aa: CASSATSGQETQYF
v_gene: TRBV7-3; d_gene: .; j_gene: TRBJ2-5; CDR3aa: CASSPGLPWETQYF
v_gene: TRBV6-5; d_gene: .; j_gene: TRBJ1-1; CDR3aa: CASRRQETNTEAFF
v_gene: TRBV18; d_gene: .; j_gene: TRBJ2-2; CDR3aa: CASSPILAPNTGELFF
v_gene: TRBV5-4; d_gene: TRBD2; j_gene: TRBJ2-5; CDR3aa: CASSLVGWASGTQETQYF
v_gene: TRBV5-4; d_gene: .; j_gene: TRBJ2-5; CDR3aa: CASSLEGRQETQYF
v_gene: TRBV19; d_gene: .; j_gene: TRBJ2-4; CDR3aa: CATTPHLLAKNIQYF
v_gene: TRBV28; d_gene: TRBD1; j_gene: TRBJ1-2; CDR3aa: CASSRAGQGAAAYGYTF
v_gene: TRBV13; d_gene: .; j_gene: TRBJ2-2; CDR3aa: CASSQNPFANTGELFF
v_gene: TRBV18; d_gene: TRBD1; j_gene: TRBJ2-7; CDR3aa: CASSPKTGDPPEQYF
v_gene: TRBV14; d_gene: TRBD2; j_gene: TRBJ2-5; CDR3aa: CASSGRDYETQYF
v_gene: TRBV6-5; d_gene: .; j_gene: TRBJ1-1; CDR3aa: CASTKGSVNTEAFF
v_gene: TRBV7-2; d_gene: .; j_gene: TRBJ1-2; CDR3aa: CASSLTQGSYNYGYTF
v_gene: TRBV27; d_gene: .; j_gene: TRBJ1-1; CDR3aa: CASSFRRSTEAFF
v_gene: TRBV9; d_gene: .; j_gene: TRBJ2-6; CDR3aa: CASSVGGGDGANVLTF
v_gene: TRBV23-1; d_gene: .; j_gene: TRBJ1-3; CDR3aa: CASSHPDSANSGNTIYF
v_gene: TRBV28; d_gene: .; j_gene: TRBJ1-3; CDR3aa: CASSSAVLSSGNTIYF
v_gene: TRBV29-1; d_gene: .; j_gene: TRBJ1-3; CDR3aa: CSVMGGSVRNTIYF
v_gene: TRBV11-2; d_gene: .; j_gene: TRBJ2-2; CDR3aa: CASSLRGLGELFF
v_gene: TRBV19; d_gene: .; j_gene: TRBJ2-7; CDR3aa: CASSMRGGYEQYF
v_gene: TRBV28; d_gene: .; j_gene: TRBJ2-2; CDR3aa: CASSSPYTVANTGELFF
v_gene: TRBV13; d_gene: .; j_gene: TRBJ2-2; CDR3aa: CASSLGPRRNGELFF
v_gene: TRBV4-3; d_gene: TRBD2; j_gene: TRBJ2-5; CDR3aa: CASSHGLAGDVETQYF
v_gene: TRBV25-1; d_gene: .; j_gene: TRBJ2-1; CDR3aa: CASSDRAVDSLLQFF
v_gene: TRBV11-3; d_gene: .; j_gene: TRBJ2-2; CDR3aa: CASSLETTWGGDTGELFF
v_gene: TRBV6-5; d_gene: .; j_gene: TRBJ2-3; CDR3aa: CASSSPGSVTDTQYF
v_gene: TRBV9; d_gene: TRBD2; j_gene: TRBJ2-2; CDR3aa: CASSVAGGTSGTGELFF
v_gene: TRBV9; d_gene: TRBD1; j_gene: TRBJ2-2; CDR3aa: CASSIRQGAEGELFF
v_gene: TRBV28; d_gene: .; j_gene: TRBJ2-7; CDR3aa: CATNGGREVYEQYF
v_gene: TRBV6-5; d_gene: TRBD2; j_gene: TRBJ2-7; CDR3aa: CASSYLPTSGRPEQYF
v_gene: TRBV7-3; d_gene: .; j_gene: TRBJ2-1; CDR3aa: CASSLTVGTGQGPNNEQFF
v_gene: TRBV4-3; d_gene: TRBD2; j_gene: TRBJ2-1; CDR3aa: CASSQDLSGSSYNEQFF
v_gene: TRBV6-6; d_gene: TRBD1; j_gene: TRBJ1-2; CDR3aa: CASNQDRGNYGYTF
v_gene: TRBV28; d_gene: .; j_gene: TRBJ1-1; CDR3aa: CASSLYPYGGGDPEAFF
v_gene: TRBV19; d_gene: TRBD1; j_gene: TRBJ2-2; CDR3aa: CASSLRGRTGELFF
v_gene: TRBV5-8; d_gene: TRBD1; j_gene: TRBJ2-7; CDR3aa: CASSSWTGAYEQYF
v_gene: TRBV7-3; d_gene: TRBD1; j_gene: TRBJ1-3; CDR3aa: CASSLNGQGAGNTIYF
v_gene: TRBV6-1; d_gene: .; j_gene: TRBJ2-3; CDR3aa: CASNLDRTDTQYF
v_gene: TRBV7-3; d_gene: TRBD2; j_gene: TRBJ2-1; CDR3aa: CASSLIGLADYNEQFF
v_gene: TRBV5-8; d_gene: TRBD2; j_gene: TRBJ2-5; CDR3aa: CASSPTSGSKQETQYF
v_gene: TRBV28; d_gene: .; j_gene: TRBJ2-3; CDR3aa: CASSEQISTDTQYF
v_gene: TRBV7-9; d_gene: .; j_gene: TRBJ1-3; CDR3aa: CASSLVHGGNTIYF
v_gene: TRBV9; d_gene: TRBD1; j_gene: TRBJ1-1; CDR3aa: CASSDTLPGQGTVEAFF
v_gene: TRBV7-6; d_gene: .; j_gene: TRBJ2-2; CDR3aa: CASSFLRPGLATGELFF
v_gene: TRBV6-6; d_gene: .; j_gene: TRBJ1-2; CDR3aa: CASIDREGYGYTF
v_gene: TRBV6-6; d_gene: .; j_gene: TRBJ2-7; CDR3aa: CASSYGGSGLPYEQYF
v_gene: TRBV19; d_gene: TRBD1; j_gene: TRBJ1-5; CDR3aa: CASTNLGQGRSNQPQHF
v_gene: TRBV10-2; d_gene: TRBD2; j_gene: TRBJ2-3; CDR3aa: CATRTSGSTDTQYF
v_gene: TRBV5-1; d_gene: .; j_gene: TRBJ2-5; CDR3aa: CASSLESGADVTQYF
v_gene: TRBV2; d_gene: .; j_gene: TRBJ2-1; CDR3aa: CASSGLNNEQFF
v_gene: TRBV7-3; d_gene: TRBD2; j_gene: TRBJ2-1; CDR3aa: CASSSPGLAGPQEQFF
v_gene: TRBV9; d_gene: .; j_gene: TRBJ2-5; CDR3aa: CASSWKGGQETQYF
v_gene: TRBV29-1; d_gene: TRBD2; j_gene: TRBJ2-3; CDR3aa: CSVVRGRLAGETDTQYF
v_gene: TRBV7-8; d_gene: .; j_gene: TRBJ2-3; CDR3aa: CASSLDLNTDTQYF